Listed below are T cell receptor beta chains from one sample, sequenced in a study of T cell repertoires in cytomegalovirus infection. These receptors have no identified antigens. One entry per CDR3 protein, called by TCRdb with MiXCR from the reads. The sample contains 650,000 to 850,000 distinct CDR3 sequences, roughly 28% of which appear only once. This specimen was cultured CD8+ T cells from PBMCs, taken from culture after CMV antigen stimulation. The receptor set was obtained from a human donor in good health (CMV status not recorded). Some clones in this sample may be carry-over from other donors' samples. Each CDR3 is given with its conserved first and last residue. The D gene is left open where the match is weak. Clone size is given for some rows only: seen once, a few or many times, or a class if the clone is expanded.

length	V	J	D	size	DNA	CDR3
12	TRBV19	TRBJ2-3	TRBD2	-	TGTGCCAGTAAAGCGGGGTGGGATACGCAGTATTTT	CASKAGWDTQYF
16	TRBV6-5	TRBJ1-4	TRBD1	many	TGTGCCAGCAGTTACTCGAGGGACAGGAAAAGTGAAAAACTGTTTTTT	CASSYSRDRKSEKLFF
16	TRBV10-3	TRBJ2-2	-	-	TGTGCCATCAGTGAGTCCGACAGCGCGAACACCGGGGAGCTGTTTTTT	CAISESDSANTGELFF
15	TRBV6-2/TRBV6-3	TRBJ2-1	TRBD2	-	TGTGCCAGCAGTTTCAACCCAGCGGGGGGGCATGAGCAGTTCTTC	CASSFNPAGGHEQFF
14	TRBV7-6	TRBJ2-3	-	many	TGTGCCAGCAGCAAAAGACAGGAACTAGATACGCAGTATTTT	CASSKRQELDTQYF
14	TRBV6-1	TRBJ1-5	-	few	TGTGCCAGCAGTGAATGGAACAGGGTACAGCCCCAGCATTTT	CASSEWNRVQPQHF
17	TRBV12-3/TRBV12-4	TRBJ1-5	-	-	TGTGCCAGCAGCCCCGGGACGCTTGGGCCTTTCAATCAGCCCCAGCATTTT	CASSPGTLGPFNQPQHF
19	TRBV4-1	TRBJ2-3	TRBD2	-	TGCGCCAGCAGCCAACCTGAGACTAGCGTCTTCTCTAGCACAGATACGCAGTATTTT	CASSQPETSVFSSTDTQYF
11	TRBV7-8	TRBJ1-1	TRBD1	few	TGTGCGAGCTGGGGAGGGGGCATTGCTTTCTTT	CASWGGGIAFF
13	TRBV7-2	TRBJ1-2	-	many	TGTGCCAGCAGCTTATTAGGTGGCTATGGCTACACCTTC	CASSLLGGYGYTF
15	TRBV19	TRBJ2-1	-	few	TGTGCCAGTAGTCCGGAGGCAGTCTCCTACAATGAGCAGTTCTTC	CASSPEAVSYNEQFF
16	TRBV19	TRBJ2-6	-	-	TGTGCCAGTAAGGGTCACCAGTTCTCTGGGGCCAACGTCCTGACTTTC	CASKGHQFSGANVLTF
15	TRBV7-8	TRBJ2-3	-	many	TGTGCCAGCAGCTTGGCCGGGACTAGCACAGATACGCAGTATTTT	CASSLAGTSTDTQYF
12	TRBV7-9	TRBJ1-1	-	-	TGTGCCAGCCTGGATGTGAACACTGAAGCTTTCTTT	CASLDVNTEAFF